This passage covers 19 T cell receptor beta chains from one sample sequenced in a study of T-cell reconstitution after alpha-beta-depleted transplantation in children. It was with unique molecular identifiers that the TCRbeta library was prepared. TCRdb used MiXCR to reprocess the PCR reads, holding one entry per CDR3 protein. The profile shows some 350,000 distinct CDR3 sequences, 10% of them singletons. The source material was PBMCs from the stem cell graft donor, sampled from the stem cell graft. The receptors originated from a human donor who donated a stem cell graft to a child with acute lymphoblastic leukemia.

This clonotype was counted only a few times. The chain uses TRBV5-1 and TRBJ2-3; TRBD1 matches at 9 bases. The CDR3 is 16 residues long. V shed 0 bases and J 2 bases; nucleotides not matched to a gene: 4. In germline, CDR1 is SGHRS, CDR2 YFSETQ. CDR3 region: CASSLATGGPTDTQYF. CDR3 in DNA: TGCGCCAGCAGCTTGGCGACAGGGGGACCCACAGATACGCAGTATTTT.

The CDR3 DNA sequence: TGTGCCAGCAGCCAAGGGGGGGTAATCCCCTACGAGCAGTACTTC. Protein product: CASSQGGVIPYEQYF. The chain couples TRBV3-1 to TRBJ2-7; possible D gene TRBD2, 6 bases. V was cut by 1 base and J by 2 bases, with 12 bases left in between. Germline V lookup: CDR1 LGHDT, CDR2 YNNKEL (reference sequence). The CDR3 loop spans 15 amino acids.

There are a few counts of this clonotype. The chain carries TRBV7-9 and TRBJ2-1, with 7 positions matching TRBD2. Germline assignment: CDR1 SEHNR and CDR2 FQNEAQ (reference sequence). With 5 bases clipped from V and 0 bases from J, the junction kept 7 bases outside the gene matches. The CDR3 runs 16 residues. The CDR3 coding sequence is TGTGCCAGCAGCCAGTCCACGGGAGGCTCCTACAATGAGCAGTTCTTC. The encoded protein is CASSQSTGGSYNEQFF.

This clonotype was counted between two and nine times. This rearrangement joins TRBV7-2 to TRBJ2-7, with TRBD2 identical over 13 bases. The trim removed 3 bases at V and 1 base at J, leaving 3 bases unmatched. From germline, CDR1 is SGHTA and CDR2 FQGNSA. This CDR3 is built from 16 residues. The CDR3 DNA reads TGTGCCAGCAGCTTGACTAGCGGGAGGTCTTCCTACGAGCAGTACTTC. Translated, it gives CASSLTSGRSSYEQYF. Full variable domain (remainder filled in from reference TRBV7-2 and TRBJ2-7): GAGVSQSPSNKVTEKGKDVELRCDPISGHTALYWYRQSLGQGLEFLIYFQGNSAPDKSGLPSDRFSAERTGGSVSTLTIQRTQQEDSAVYLCASSLTSGRSSYEQYFGPGTRLTVT.

The chain uses TRBV7-9 and TRBJ2-7; 7 bases agree with TRBD2. Germline V gives CDR1 SEHNR, CDR2 FQNEAQ (reference sequence). The junction had 20 bases not matched to a gene; V was cut back by 9 bases and J by 6 bases. This CDR3 has 16 amino acids. The CDR3: CASYGASGPDPSEQYF. CDR3 in DNA: TGTGCCAGTTACGGGGCTAGCGGTCCCGACCCCTCCGAGCAGTACTTC.

This chain uses TRBV5-6 with TRBJ1-1, with D perhaps TRBD1 (6 bases). V was trimmed by 0 bases and J by 1 base, leaving 10 bases between them. This CDR3 has 15 residues. The V gene's germline CDR1 is SGHDT and CDR2 YYEEEE. The CDR3 sequence: CASSLGGARNTEAFF. The CDR3 DNA follows: TGTGCCAGCAGCTTGGGGGGGGCCCGGAACACTGAAGCTTTCTTT.

A remark on this clonotype: The CDR3 ends on some other residue instead of the conserved phenylalanine or tryptophan, so this is likely a read error. The chain has TRBV5-1 and TRBJ2-1; a possible D gene is TRBD2 (5 bases). Germline V gives CDR1 SGHRS, CDR2 YFSETQ. Deletions cut 4 bases from V and 6 bases from J, with 11 bases between. The CDR3 contains 13 residues. Here the CDR3 reads CASSLVASNEQFL. The CDR3 DNA reads TGCGCCAGCAGCCTGGTAGCGTCCAATGAGCAGTTCTTG.

J is TRBJ1-2 and V is TRBV7-9; possibly TRBD1 for D (5 bases). Germline V lookup: CDR1 SEHNR, CDR2 FQNEAQ (reference sequence). Trimming removed 2 bases from V and 6 bases from J, with 10 bases in between. The CDR3 runs to 13 residues. The CDR3 sequence: CASSLIAGDGYTF. CDR3 bases: TGTGCCAGCAGCTTAATAGCGGGGGATGGCTACACCTTC.

The CDR3 sequence is CASSFQLADTGELFF. The DNA of the CDR3 is TGTGCCAGCAGCTTTCAACTAGCGGACACCGGGGAGCTGTTTTTT. V gene TRBV7-3 combines with J gene TRBJ2-2; 8 bases are a match to TRBD2. From germline, CDR1 is SGHTA and CDR2 FQGTGA. CDR3 length: 15 residues. Germline trimming cut 3 bases from V and 3 bases from J; bases unmatched to any gene: 3.

The chain carries TRBV11-1 and TRBJ1-1; no clear D. The germline CDR1 and CDR2 sequences are SGHAT and FQDESV (reference sequence). The V end lost 3 bases, the J end lost 4 bases, and 9 bases lay between the germline ends. The CDR3 runs to 13 residues. DNA for the CDR3: TGTGCCAGCAGCTTGAGTACCGCCACTGAAGCTTTCTTT. Encoded protein: CASSLSTATEAFF. Variable domain in full (rest from reference TRBV11-1 and TRBJ1-1): EAEVAQSPRYKITEKSQAVAFWCDPISGHATLYWYRQILGQGPELLVQFQDESVVDDSQLPKDRFSAERLKGVDSTLKIQPAELGDSAMYLCASSLSTATEAFFGQGTRLTVV.

This clonotype was seen many times. The genes are TRBV9 and TRBJ2-7, with 10 bases lining up with TRBD2. The trim removed 1 base at V and 6 bases at J, leaving 4 bases unmatched. Germline V gene lookup returns CDR1 SGDLS and CDR2 YYNGEE. This CDR3 has 14 residues. CDR3: CASSVYASGSEQYF. CDR3 in DNA: TGTGCCAGCAGCGTATACGCTAGCGGGAGCGAGCAGTACTTC.

The chain uses TRBV7-3 and TRBJ2-7; D may be TRBD1 or TRBD2 (5 bases each). Trimming removed 7 bases at V and 3 bases at J, with 19 bases between. Per the germline V gene, CDR1 is SGHTA and CDR2 is FQGTGA. The CDR3 spans 15 residues. CDR3 DNA sequence: TGTGCCAGCACCGCTCCCGACGGGACCCACTACGAGCAGTACTTC. It codes for CASTAPDGTHYEQYF.

This chain uses TRBV20-1 with TRBJ2-7, with 9 positions matching TRBD1. This CDR3 has 14 residues. The germline V gene has CDR1 DFQATT and CDR2 SNEGSKA (reference sequence). V lost 0 bases and J lost 4; bases outside the gene matches: 4. This chain's CDR3 is CSARDGTGTYEQYF. As DNA, the CDR3 is TGCAGTGCTAGAGACGGGACAGGGACTTACGAGCAGTACTTC.

The chain combines TRBV9 with TRBJ2-7; D unresolved. CDR1 and CDR2 from the germline V gene are SGDLS and YYNGEE. The V and J ends lost 3 bases and 4 bases respectively, with 23 bases between them. The CDR3 is 17 residues long. The CDR3 nucleotides are TGTGCCAGCAGCGCCGGGTTAGACGATCGGCTGAGGTACGAGCAGTACTTC. Translated, it gives CASSAGLDDRLRYEQYF.

The chain links TRBV14 to TRBJ2-7; D is uncertain. V dropped 1 base and J dropped 1 base, with 5 bases sitting between them. This CDR3 is 13 amino acids long. Looked up from germline, CDR1 is SGHDN and CDR2 is FVKESK. Here the CDR3 DNA reads TGTGCCAGCAGCCAAGCAGCTTCCTACGAGCAGTACTTC. Its protein product is CASSQAASYEQYF.

This chain links TRBV12-3 or TRBV12-4 with TRBJ2-1, with a tentative D call TRBD2 (6 bases). V was shortened by 2 bases and J by 5 bases, with 10 bases between the two germline ends. The CDR3 sequence is 14 residues long. This CDR3 is CASSLLEGHNEQFF. The CDR3 bases are TGTGCCAGCAGTTTATTGGAGGGGCACAATGAGCAGTTCTTC.

This clonotype came up a few times. The chain couples TRBV25-1 to TRBJ2-7; TRBD2 matches at 12 bases. Trimming took 7 bases from V and 5 from J; bases not matched to a gene: 3. Germline CDR1 is MGHDK and CDR2 is SYGVNS. The CDR3 is 13 residues long. The CDR3 spells CASTTSGRDEQYF. The CDR3 nucleotides read TGTGCCAGCACGACTAGCGGGAGAGACGAGCAGTACTTC.

This chain links TRBV10-3 with TRBJ2-7; the match to TRBD1 covers 12 bases. The J segment lost 3 bases and the V segment lost 4 bases, leaving 4 bases of the junction unmatched. This CDR3 is built from 15 residues. Germline CDR1 and CDR2: ENHRY and SYGVKD. The CDR3 protein is CAISAGTGGYYEQYF. CDR3 DNA: TGTGCCATCAGTGCCGGGACAGGGGGCTACTACGAGCAGTACTTC.

This clonotype was seen more than once but under ten times. The rearrangement links TRBV6-2 or TRBV6-3 to TRBJ1-1, with TRBD1 matching over 7 bases. Trimming at V came to 4 bases and at J to 1 base, leaving 9 bases not matched to a gene. Germline CDR1 MNHEY, CDR2 SVGEGT. CDR3 length: 16 amino acids. The CDR3 spells CASSSPPQGTNTEAFF. As DNA, the CDR3 is TGTGCCAGCAGTTCCCCCCCACAGGGGACGAACACTGAAGCTTTCTTT.